These T cell receptor beta chains were read from a single sample in a study of human T cells and chemical hapten exposure. TCRdb redid the calling of the RACE reads with MiXCR, one entry per CDR3 protein. The data show 250,000 or so distinct CDR3 sequences, about 9.4% seen once. Sequencing was performed on whole blood, taken in connection with sensitization to the hapten diphenylcyclopropenone (DPC). These receptors originate from a woman aged 40 to 55 with alopecia areata. Some clones in this sample may be carry-over from other donors' samples. The CDR3 runs from the conserved cysteine through the conserved F or W. Each record gives: J gene, CDR3 length, V gene, CDR3 protein.

J: TRBJ2-6
length: 16
V: TRBV6-1
CDR3: CASWVGPATRANVLTF

J: TRBJ1-3
length: 14
V: TRBV7-2
CDR3: CASSFSFSGNTIYF

J: TRBJ1-1
length: 11
V: TRBV2
CDR3: CASSEAGGAFF

J: TRBJ2-1
length: 17
V: TRBV12-5
CDR3: CASGLVGTSGSIYEQFF

J: TRBJ2-7
length: 15
V: TRBV27
CDR3: CASSRLSDLKYEQYF

J: TRBJ2-7
length: 15
V: TRBV5-1
CDR3: CASSLEGQGPYEQYF

J: TRBJ1-2
length: 13
V: TRBV6-5
CDR3: CASSVGPTYGYTF

J: TRBJ1-2
length: 15
V: TRBV11-2
CDR3: CASSSYAGQTYGYTF

J: TRBJ1-6
length: 15
V: TRBV6-5
CDR3: CASTRRQGYNSPLHF

J: TRBJ1-5
length: 13
V: TRBV7-2
CDR3: CASRGQSNQPQHF

J: TRBJ2-7
length: 13
V: TRBV6-5
CDR3: CASSPTFGGEQYF

J: TRBJ1-1
length: 14
V: TRBV12-3/TRBV12-4
CDR3: CASSLTGREAEAFF

J: TRBJ2-1
length: 14
V: TRBV28
CDR3: CASTMDRNYNEQFF

J: TRBJ2-2
length: 17
V: TRBV9
CDR3: CASSVGGDGYLTGELFF

J: TRBJ1-1
length: 13
V: TRBV7-9
CDR3: CASSGLGSTEAFF

J: TRBJ1-1
length: 16
V: TRBV6-6
CDR3: CASSSPGQGIGTEAFF

J: TRBJ2-5
length: 11
V: TRBV29-1
CDR3: CSSGGGETQYF

J: TRBJ2-5
length: 15
V: TRBV4-1
CDR3: CASSQDISGSETQYF

J: TRBJ2-5
length: 17
V: TRBV7-9
CDR3: CASSLASGAQSQETQYF

J: TRBJ2-5
length: 17
V: TRBV20-1
CDR3: CSATGTSGRAGSETQYF

J: TRBJ2-3
length: 15
V: TRBV5-1
CDR3: CASSLSLAGTDTQYF

J: TRBJ2-1
length: 14
V: TRBV7-2
CDR3: CASSFDRDEVEQFF

J: TRBJ1-2
length: 15
V: TRBV15
CDR3: CATSRDKGGLYGYTF

J: TRBJ2-4
length: 19
V: TRBV6-2/TRBV6-3
CDR3: CASSYVLAGSGAAKNIQYF

J: TRBJ2-3
length: 16
V: TRBV12-3/TRBV12-4
CDR3: CASSSRTGGGTDTQYF

J: TRBJ2-1
length: 16
V: TRBV7-7
CDR3: CASSLDGSRAYNEQFF

J: TRBJ2-1
length: 14
V: TRBV6-2/TRBV6-3
CDR3: CASSSAIFANEQFF

J: TRBJ2-7
length: 14
V: TRBV6-5
CDR3: CASSYVGGGDEQYF

J: TRBJ2-7
length: 12
V: TRBV6-6
CDR3: CASSSPPYEQYF

J: TRBJ2-1
length: 13
V: TRBV29-1
CDR3: CSLIADSYNEQFF

J: TRBJ1-3
length: 16
V: TRBV4-2
CDR3: CASSQDERGAGNTIYF

J: TRBJ1-1
length: 15
V: TRBV3-1
CDR3: CASSHYYSQNTEAFF

J: TRBJ1-2
length: 16
V: TRBV28
CDR3: CASRSPGQGRAYGYTF

J: TRBJ1-5
length: 17
V: TRBV4-1
CDR3: CASSQDGGRYSNQPQHF

J: TRBJ2-7
length: 13
V: TRBV28
CDR3: CASSSGPIYEQYF

J: TRBJ2-2
length: 12
V: TRBV11-2
CDR3: CASKEETGELFF

J: TRBJ2-1
length: 18
V: TRBV24-1
CDR3: CATSDSGLAGGSNNEQFF

J: TRBJ2-2
length: 17
V: TRBV4-1
CDR3: CASSQGRVVLWTGELFF

J: TRBJ2-1
length: 12
V: TRBV7-9
CDR3: CASNKRGGEQFF

J: TRBJ2-3
length: 14
V: TRBV28
CDR3: CASSTTRVTDTQYF

J: TRBJ1-6
length: 13
V: TRBV27
CDR3: CASRWQGDSPLHF

J: TRBJ2-3
length: 13
V: TRBV6-2/TRBV6-3
CDR3: CASSFPNKNTQYF

J: TRBJ2-1
length: 12
V: TRBV13
CDR3: CASSSPWSKQFF

J: TRBJ1-4
length: 16
V: TRBV4-1
CDR3: CASSLQGILPNEKLFF

J: TRBJ1-4
length: 13
V: TRBV4-2
CDR3: CASSLDLGTELFF